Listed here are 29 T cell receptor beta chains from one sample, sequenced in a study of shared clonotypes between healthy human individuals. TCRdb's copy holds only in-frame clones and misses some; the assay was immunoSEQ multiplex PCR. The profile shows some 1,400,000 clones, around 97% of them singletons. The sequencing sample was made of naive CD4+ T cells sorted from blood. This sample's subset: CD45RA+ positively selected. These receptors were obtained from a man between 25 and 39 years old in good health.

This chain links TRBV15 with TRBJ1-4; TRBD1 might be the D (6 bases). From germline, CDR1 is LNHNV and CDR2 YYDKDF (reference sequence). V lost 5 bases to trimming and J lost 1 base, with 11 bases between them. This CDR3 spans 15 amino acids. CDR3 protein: CATSGVRGTNEKLFF. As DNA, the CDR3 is TGTGCCACCAGCGGAGTCAGGGGAACTAATGAAAAACTGTTTTTT. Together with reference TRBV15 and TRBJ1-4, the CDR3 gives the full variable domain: DAMVIQNPRYQVTQFGKPVTLSCSQTLNHNVMYWYQQKSSQAPKLLFHYYDKDFNNEADTPDNFQSRRPNTSFCFLDIRSPGLGDTAMYLCATSGVRGTNEKLFFGSGTQLSVL.

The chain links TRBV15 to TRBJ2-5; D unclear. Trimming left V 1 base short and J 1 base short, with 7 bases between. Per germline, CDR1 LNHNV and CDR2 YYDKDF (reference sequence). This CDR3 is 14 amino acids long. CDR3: CATSRVDLQETQYF. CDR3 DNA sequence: TGTGCCACCAGCAGAGTGGATCTCCAAGAGACCCAGTACTTC.

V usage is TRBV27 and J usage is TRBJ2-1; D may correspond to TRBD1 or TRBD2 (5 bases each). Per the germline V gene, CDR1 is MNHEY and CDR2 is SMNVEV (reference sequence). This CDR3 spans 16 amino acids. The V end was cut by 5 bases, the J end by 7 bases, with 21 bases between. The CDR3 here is CASSRTGRNTRNEQFF. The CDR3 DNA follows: TGTGCCAGCAGTAGGACGGGACGAAACACAAGGAATGAGCAGTTCTTC.

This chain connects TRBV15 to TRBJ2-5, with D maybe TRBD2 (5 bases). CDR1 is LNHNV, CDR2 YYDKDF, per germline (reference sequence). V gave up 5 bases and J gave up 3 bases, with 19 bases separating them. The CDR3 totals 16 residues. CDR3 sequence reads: CATSGTRGSKEETQYF. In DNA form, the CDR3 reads TGTGCCACCAGCGGAACAAGAGGGAGTAAAGAAGAGACCCAGTACTTC.

CDR3 sequence (DNA): TGTGCCAGCAGTTATCTCGGGGGCTACGAGGTCCACGAGCAGTACTTC. Protein sequence: CASSYLGGYEVHEQYF. The V and J genes are TRBV5-6 and TRBJ2-7, with D perhaps assigned TRBD1 or TRBD2 (6 bases each). The CDR3 is 16 residues long. Germline V gene lookup returns CDR1 SGHDT and CDR2 YYEEEE. Trimming shortened V by 5 bases and J by 5 bases, and 23 bases separated the two germline ends.

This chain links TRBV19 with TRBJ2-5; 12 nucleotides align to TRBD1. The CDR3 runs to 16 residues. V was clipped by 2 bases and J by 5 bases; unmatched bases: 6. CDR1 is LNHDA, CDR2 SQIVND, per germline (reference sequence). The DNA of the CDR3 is TGTGCCAGTAGTATATGGGGGACAGGGGGCGCGGAGACCCAGTACTTC. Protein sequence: CASSIWGTGGAETQYF.

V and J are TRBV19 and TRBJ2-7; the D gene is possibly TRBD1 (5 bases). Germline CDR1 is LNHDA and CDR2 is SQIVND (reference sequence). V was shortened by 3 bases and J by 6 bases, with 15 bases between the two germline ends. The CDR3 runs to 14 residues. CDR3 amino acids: CASSIDRLRFEQYF. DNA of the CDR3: TGTGCCAGTAGTATCGACAGACTCCGCTTCGAGCAGTACTTC.

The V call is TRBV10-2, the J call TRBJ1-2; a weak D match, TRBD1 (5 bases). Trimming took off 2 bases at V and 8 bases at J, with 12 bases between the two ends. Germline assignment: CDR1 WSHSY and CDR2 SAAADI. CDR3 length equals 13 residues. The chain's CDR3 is CASSEIGRVGYTF. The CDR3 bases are TGCGCCAGCAGTGAGATAGGCAGGGTCGGCTACACCTTC.

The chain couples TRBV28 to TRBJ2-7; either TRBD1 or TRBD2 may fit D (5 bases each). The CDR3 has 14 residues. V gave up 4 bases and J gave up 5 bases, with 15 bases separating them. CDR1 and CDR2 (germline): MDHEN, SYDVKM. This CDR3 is CASSSGTALNEQYF. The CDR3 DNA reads TGTGCCAGCAGTTCCGGGACGGCGTTGAACGAGCAGTACTTC.

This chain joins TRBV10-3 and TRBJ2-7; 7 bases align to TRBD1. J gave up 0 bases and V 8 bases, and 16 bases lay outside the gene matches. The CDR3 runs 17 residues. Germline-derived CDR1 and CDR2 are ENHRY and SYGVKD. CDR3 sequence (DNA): TGTGCCATCCGAAATCGTAGGGGGCAGTCGAACTCCTACGAGCAGTACTTC. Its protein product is CAIRNRRGQSNSYEQYF.

CDR3 nucleotide sequence: TGTGCCAGCAGCACGACTAGCGGGTACACCGGGGAGCTGTTTTTT. It yields the protein CASSTTSGYTGELFF. J is TRBJ2-2 and V is TRBV7-3, with 10 nucleotides matching TRBD2. Looked up from germline, CDR1 is SGHTA and CDR2 is FQGTGA. The CDR3 is 15 amino acids. V gave up 5 bases and J gave up 3 bases; unmatched junction bases: 3.

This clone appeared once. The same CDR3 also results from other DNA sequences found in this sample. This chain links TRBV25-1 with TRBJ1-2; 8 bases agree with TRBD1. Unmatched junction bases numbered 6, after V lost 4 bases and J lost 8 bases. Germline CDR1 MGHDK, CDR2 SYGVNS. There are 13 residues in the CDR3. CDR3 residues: CASSGSGGGGYTF. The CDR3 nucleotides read TGTGCCAGCAGTGGTTCAGGGGGCGGAGGCTACACCTTC.

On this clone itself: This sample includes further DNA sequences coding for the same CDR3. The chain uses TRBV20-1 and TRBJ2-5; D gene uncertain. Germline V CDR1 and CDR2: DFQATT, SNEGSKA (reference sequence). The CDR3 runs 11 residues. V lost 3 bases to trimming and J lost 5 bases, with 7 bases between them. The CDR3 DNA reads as TGCAGTGCTAGGGTAACGGAGACCCAGTACTTC. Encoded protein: CSARVTETQYF.

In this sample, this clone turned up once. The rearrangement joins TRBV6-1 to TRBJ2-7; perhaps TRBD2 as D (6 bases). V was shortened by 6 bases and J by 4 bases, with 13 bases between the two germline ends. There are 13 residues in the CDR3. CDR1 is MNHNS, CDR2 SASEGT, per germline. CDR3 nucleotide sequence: TGTGCCAGCAGCCGGACTACCATTTACGAGCAGTACTTC. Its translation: CASSRTTIYEQYF.

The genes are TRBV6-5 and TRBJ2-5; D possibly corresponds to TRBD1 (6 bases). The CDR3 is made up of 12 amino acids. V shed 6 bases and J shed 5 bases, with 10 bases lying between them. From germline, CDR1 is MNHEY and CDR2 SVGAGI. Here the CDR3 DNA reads TGTGCCAGCAGCAGCCAGGGGGAGACCCAGTACTTC. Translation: CASSSQGETQYF.

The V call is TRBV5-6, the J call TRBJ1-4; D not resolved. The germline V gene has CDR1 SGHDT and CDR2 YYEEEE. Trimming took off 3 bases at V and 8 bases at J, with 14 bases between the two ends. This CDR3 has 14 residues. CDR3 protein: CASSSVDGEEKLFF. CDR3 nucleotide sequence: TGTGCCAGCAGCTCAGTGGACGGTGAGGAAAAACTGTTTTTT.

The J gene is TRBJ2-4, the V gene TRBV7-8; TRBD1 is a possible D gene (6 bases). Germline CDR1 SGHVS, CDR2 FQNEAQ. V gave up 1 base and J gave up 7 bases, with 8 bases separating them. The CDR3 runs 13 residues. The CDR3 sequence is CASSLGGQNIQYF. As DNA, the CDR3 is TGTGCCAGCAGCTTAGGGGGGCAGAACATTCAGTACTTC.

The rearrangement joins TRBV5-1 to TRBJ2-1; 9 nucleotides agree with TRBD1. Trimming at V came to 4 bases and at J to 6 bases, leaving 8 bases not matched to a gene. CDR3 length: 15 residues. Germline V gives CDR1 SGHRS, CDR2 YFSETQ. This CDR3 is CASSVTGGARNEQFF. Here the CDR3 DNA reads TGCGCCAGCAGCGTGACAGGGGGTGCTCGCAATGAGCAGTTCTTC.

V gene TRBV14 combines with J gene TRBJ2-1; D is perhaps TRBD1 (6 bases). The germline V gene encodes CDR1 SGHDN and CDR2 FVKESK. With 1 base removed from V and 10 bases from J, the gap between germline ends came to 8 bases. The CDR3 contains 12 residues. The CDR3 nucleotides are TGTGCCAGCAGCCAAGTAGGGGGAGAGCAGTTCTTC. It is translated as CASSQVGGEQFF. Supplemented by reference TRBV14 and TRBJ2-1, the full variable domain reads EAGVTQFPSHSVIEKGQTVTLRCDPISGHDNLYWYRRVMGKEIKFLLHFVKESKQDESGMPNNRFLAERTGGTYSTLKVQPAELEDSGVYFCASSQVGGEQFFGPGTRLTVL.

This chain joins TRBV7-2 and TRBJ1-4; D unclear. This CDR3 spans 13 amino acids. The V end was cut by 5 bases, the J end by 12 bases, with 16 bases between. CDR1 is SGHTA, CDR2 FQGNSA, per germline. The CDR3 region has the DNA TGTGCCAGCAGCCTAGAAGCTCGACGGGAACTGTTTTTT. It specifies CASSLEARRELFF.

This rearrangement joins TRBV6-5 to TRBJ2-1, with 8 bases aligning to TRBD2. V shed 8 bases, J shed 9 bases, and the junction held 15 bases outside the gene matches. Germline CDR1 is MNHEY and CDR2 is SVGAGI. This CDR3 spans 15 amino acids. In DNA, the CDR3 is TGTGCCAGCCGAGTCCCCGGAGCGGGAGAGGGTGAGCAGTTCTTC. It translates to CASRVPGAGEGEQFF.

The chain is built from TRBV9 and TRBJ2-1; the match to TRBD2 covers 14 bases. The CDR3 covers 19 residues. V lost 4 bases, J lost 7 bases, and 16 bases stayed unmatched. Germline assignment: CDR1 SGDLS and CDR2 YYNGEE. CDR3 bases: TGTGCCAGCAGCCCCGGGGGACTAGCGGGAGTCACAAGGTGGAATGAGCAGTTCTTC. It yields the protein CASSPGGLAGVTRWNEQFF.

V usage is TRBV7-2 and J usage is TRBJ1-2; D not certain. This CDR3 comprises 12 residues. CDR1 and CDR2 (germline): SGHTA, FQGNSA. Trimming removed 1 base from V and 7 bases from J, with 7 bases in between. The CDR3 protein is CASSLVVLGYTF. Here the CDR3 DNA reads TGTGCCAGCAGCTTAGTCGTACTTGGCTACACCTTC.

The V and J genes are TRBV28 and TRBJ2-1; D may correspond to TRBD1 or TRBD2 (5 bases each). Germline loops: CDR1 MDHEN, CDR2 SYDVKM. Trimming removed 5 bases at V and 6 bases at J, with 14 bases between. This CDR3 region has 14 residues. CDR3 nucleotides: TGTGCCAGCAGTATTACGGGACCCCTCAATGAGCAGTTCTTC. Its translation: CASSITGPLNEQFF.

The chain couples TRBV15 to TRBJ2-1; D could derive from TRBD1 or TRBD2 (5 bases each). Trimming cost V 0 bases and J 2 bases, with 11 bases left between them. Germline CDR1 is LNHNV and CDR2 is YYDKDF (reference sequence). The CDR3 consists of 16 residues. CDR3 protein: CATSRDGVGAYNEQFF. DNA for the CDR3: TGTGCCACCAGCAGAGATGGGGTGGGGGCCTACAATGAGCAGTTCTTC.

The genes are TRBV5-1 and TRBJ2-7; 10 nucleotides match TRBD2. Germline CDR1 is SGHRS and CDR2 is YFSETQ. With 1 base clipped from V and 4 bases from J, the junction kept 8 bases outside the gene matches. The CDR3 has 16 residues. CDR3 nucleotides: TGCGCCAGCAGCTTGAGCCTAGCGGGAGTTGTTTACGAGCAGTACTTC. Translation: CASSLSLAGVVYEQYF.

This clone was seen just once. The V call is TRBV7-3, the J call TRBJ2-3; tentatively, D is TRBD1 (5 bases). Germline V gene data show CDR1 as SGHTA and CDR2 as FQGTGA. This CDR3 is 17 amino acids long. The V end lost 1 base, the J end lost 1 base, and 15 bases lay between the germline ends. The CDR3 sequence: CASSLRQRRGGTDTQYF. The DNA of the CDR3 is TGTGCCAGCAGCTTAAGACAGAGACGTGGCGGCACAGATACGCAGTATTTT.

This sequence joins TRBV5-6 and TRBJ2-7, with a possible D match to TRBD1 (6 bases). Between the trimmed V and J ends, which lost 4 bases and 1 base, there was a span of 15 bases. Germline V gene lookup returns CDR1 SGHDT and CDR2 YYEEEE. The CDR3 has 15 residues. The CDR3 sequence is CASSRRQVPSYEQYF. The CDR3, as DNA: TGTGCCAGCAGCCGTCGACAGGTTCCGTCCTACGAGCAGTACTTC.

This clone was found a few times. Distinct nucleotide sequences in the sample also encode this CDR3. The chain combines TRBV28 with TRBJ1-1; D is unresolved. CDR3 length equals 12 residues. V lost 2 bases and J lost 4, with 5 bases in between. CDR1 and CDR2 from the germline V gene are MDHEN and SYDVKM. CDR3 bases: TGTGCCAGCAGTTTACGGGGCACTGAAGCTTTCTTT. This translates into CASSLRGTEAFF.